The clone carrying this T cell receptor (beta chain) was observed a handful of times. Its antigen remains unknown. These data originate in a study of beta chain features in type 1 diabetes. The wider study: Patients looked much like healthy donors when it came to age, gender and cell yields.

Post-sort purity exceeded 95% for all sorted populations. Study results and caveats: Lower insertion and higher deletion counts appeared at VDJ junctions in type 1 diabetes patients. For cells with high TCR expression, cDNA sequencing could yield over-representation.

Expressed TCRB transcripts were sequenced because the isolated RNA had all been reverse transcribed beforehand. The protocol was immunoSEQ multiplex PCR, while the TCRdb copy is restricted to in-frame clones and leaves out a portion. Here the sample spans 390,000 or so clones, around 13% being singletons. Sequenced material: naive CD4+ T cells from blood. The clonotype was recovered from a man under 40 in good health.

Here the CDR3 reads CASSSDRVSYNEQFF. CDR3 nucleotides: TGTGCCAGCAGCTCCGACAGGGTGTCCTACAATGAGCAGTTCTTC. V is TRBV7-8 and J is TRBJ2-1; 7 bases are a match to TRBD1. The CDR3 spans 15 residues. CDR1 is SGHVS, CDR2 FQNEAQ, per germline. V lost 4 bases to trimming and J lost 1 base; unmatched junction nucleotides: 4. The full variable domain, rest sourced from reference TRBV7-8 and TRBJ2-1, is GAGVSQSPRYKVAKRGQDVALRCDPISGHVSLFWYQQALGQGPEFLTYFQNEAQLDKSGLPSDRFFAERPEGSVSTLKIQRTQQEDSAVYLCASSSDRVSYNEQFFGPGTRLTVL.